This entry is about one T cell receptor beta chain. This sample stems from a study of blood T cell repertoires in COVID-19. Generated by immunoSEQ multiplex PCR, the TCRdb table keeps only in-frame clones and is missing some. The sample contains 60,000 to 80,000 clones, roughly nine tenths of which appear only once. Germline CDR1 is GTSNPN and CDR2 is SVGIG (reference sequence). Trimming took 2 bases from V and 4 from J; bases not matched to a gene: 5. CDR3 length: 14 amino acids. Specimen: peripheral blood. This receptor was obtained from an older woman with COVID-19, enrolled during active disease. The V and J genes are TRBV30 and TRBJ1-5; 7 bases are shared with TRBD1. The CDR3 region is CAWSPGGNNQPQHF. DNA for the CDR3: TGTGCCTGGAGTCCAGGGGGGAATAATCAGCCCCAGCATTTT.